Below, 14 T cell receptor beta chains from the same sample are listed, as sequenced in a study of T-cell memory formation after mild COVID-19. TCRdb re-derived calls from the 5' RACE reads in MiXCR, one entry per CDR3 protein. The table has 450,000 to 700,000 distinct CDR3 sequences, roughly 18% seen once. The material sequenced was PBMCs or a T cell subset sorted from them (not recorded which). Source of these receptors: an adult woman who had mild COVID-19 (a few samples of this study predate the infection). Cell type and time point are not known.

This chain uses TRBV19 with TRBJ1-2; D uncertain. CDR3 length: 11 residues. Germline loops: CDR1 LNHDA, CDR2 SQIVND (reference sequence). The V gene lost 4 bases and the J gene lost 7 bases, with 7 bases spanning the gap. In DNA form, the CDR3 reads TGTGCCAGTAGTACTCTTGGTGGCTACACCTTC. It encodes CASSTLGGYTF.

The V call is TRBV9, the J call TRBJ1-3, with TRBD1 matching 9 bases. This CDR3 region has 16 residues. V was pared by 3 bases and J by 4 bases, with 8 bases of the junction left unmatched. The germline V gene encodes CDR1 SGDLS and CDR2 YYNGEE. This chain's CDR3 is CASSALQGAVGNTIYF. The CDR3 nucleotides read TGTGCCAGCAGCGCGCTACAGGGGGCTGTCGGAAACACCATATATTTT.

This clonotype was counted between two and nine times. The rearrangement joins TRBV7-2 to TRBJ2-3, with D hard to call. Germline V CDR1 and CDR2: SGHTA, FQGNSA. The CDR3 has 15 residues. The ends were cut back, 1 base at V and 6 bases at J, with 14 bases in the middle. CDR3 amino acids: CASSLEPRWGDTQYF. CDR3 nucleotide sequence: TGTGCCAGCAGCTTAGAGCCTAGGTGGGGTGATACGCAGTATTTT. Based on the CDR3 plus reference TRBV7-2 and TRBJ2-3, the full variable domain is GAGVSQSPSNKVTEKGKDVELRCDPISGHTALYWYRQSLGQGLEFLIYFQGNSAPDKSGLPSDRFSAERTGGSVSTLTIQRTQQEDSAVYLCASSLEPRWGDTQYFGPGTRLTVL.

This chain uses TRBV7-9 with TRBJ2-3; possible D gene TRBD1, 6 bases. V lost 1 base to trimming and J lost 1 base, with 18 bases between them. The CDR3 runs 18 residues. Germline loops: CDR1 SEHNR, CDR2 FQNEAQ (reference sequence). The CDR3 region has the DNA TGTGCCAGCAGCTTAGAAGGTTATGGGGGCGTAGGCACAGATACGCAGTATTTT. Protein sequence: CASSLEGYGGVGTDTQYF.

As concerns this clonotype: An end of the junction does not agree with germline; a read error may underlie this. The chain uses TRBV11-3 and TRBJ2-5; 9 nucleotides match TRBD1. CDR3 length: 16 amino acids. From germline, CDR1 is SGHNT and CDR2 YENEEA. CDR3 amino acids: CASSLEVGQGQETQYF. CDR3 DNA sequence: TGTGCCAGCAGCCTAGAGGTTGGACAGGGGCAAGAGACCCAGTACTTC. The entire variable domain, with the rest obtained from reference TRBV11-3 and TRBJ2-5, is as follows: EAGVVQSPRYKIIEKKQPVAFWCNPISGHNTLYWYLQNLGQGPELLIRYENEEAVDDSQLPKDRFSAERLKGVDSTLKIQPAELGDSAVYLCASSLEVGQGQETQYFGPGTRLLVL.

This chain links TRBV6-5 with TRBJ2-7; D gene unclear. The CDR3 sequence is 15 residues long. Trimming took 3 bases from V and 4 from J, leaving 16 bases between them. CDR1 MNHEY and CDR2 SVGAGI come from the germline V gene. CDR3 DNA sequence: TGTGCCAGCAGTTATTCCCCATACGTCGCATACGAGCAGTACTTC. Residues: CASSYSPYVAYEQYF.

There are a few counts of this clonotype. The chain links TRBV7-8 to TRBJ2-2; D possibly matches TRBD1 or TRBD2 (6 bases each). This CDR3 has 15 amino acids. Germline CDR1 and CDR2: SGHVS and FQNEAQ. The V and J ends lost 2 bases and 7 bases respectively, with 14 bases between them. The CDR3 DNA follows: TGTGCCAGCAGCTTAATAGGGGGGAGCGGCGGGGAGCTGTTTTTT. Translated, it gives CASSLIGGSGGELFF.

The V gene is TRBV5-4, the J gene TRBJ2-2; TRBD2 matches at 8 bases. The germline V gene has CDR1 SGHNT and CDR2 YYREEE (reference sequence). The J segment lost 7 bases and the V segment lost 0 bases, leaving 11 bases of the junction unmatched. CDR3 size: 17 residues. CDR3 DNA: TGTGCCAGCAGCTTGGCCCCAGCGGGAGAAACAGGCGGGGAGCTGTTTTTT. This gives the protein CASSLAPAGETGGELFF.

The CDR3 reads CASGLETGPSGYTF. The CDR3 DNA reads TGTGCTAGTGGTCTGGAGACAGGGCCGAGTGGCTACACCTTC. V gene TRBV12-5 combines with J gene TRBJ1-2; TRBD1 matches 7 bases. CDR1 is LGHNT and CDR2 is FRNRAP in the germline V gene. The CDR3 is made up of 14 amino acids. The V and J ends lost 5 bases and 7 bases, in that order; junction bases with no gene match: 10.

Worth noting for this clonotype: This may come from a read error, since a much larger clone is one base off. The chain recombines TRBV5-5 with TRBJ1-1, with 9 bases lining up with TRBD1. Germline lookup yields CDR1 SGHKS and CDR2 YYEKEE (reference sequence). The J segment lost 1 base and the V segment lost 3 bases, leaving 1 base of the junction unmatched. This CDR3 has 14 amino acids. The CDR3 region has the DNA TGTGCCAGCAGCTGGGACAGGGCGAACACTGAAGCTTTCTTT. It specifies CASSWDRANTEAFF.

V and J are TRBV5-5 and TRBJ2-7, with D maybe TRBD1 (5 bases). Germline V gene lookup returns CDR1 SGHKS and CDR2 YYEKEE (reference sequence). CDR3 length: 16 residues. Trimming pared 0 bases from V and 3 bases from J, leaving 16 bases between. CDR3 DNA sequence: TGTGCCAGCAGCTTGGATCTCCCAGGGTACGGCTACGAGCAGTACTTC. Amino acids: CASSLDLPGYGYEQYF.

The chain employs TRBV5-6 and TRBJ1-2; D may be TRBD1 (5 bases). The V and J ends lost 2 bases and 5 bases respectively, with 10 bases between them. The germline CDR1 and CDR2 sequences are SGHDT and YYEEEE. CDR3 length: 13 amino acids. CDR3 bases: TGTGCCAGCAGCTTAACGGCAGGGTATGGCTACACCTTC. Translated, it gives CASSLTAGYGYTF.

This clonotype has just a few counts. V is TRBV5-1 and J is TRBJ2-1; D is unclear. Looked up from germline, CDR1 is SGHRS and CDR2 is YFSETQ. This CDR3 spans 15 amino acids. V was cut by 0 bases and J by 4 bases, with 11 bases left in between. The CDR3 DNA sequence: TGCGCCAGCAGCTTGGAAGCGACCCGATACAATGAGCAGTTCTTC. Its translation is CASSLEATRYNEQFF.

This chain's CDR3 is CASSLGGGWDQPQHF. The CDR3 DNA reads as TGTGCCAGCAGCTTAGGGGGGGGTTGGGATCAGCCCCAGCATTTT. The V gene is TRBV7-8, the J gene TRBJ1-5; TRBD1 might be the D (5 bases). V was clipped by 1 base and J by 5 bases, with 12 bases between them. CDR3 length equals 15 residues. The V gene's germline CDR1 is SGHVS and CDR2 FQNEAQ.